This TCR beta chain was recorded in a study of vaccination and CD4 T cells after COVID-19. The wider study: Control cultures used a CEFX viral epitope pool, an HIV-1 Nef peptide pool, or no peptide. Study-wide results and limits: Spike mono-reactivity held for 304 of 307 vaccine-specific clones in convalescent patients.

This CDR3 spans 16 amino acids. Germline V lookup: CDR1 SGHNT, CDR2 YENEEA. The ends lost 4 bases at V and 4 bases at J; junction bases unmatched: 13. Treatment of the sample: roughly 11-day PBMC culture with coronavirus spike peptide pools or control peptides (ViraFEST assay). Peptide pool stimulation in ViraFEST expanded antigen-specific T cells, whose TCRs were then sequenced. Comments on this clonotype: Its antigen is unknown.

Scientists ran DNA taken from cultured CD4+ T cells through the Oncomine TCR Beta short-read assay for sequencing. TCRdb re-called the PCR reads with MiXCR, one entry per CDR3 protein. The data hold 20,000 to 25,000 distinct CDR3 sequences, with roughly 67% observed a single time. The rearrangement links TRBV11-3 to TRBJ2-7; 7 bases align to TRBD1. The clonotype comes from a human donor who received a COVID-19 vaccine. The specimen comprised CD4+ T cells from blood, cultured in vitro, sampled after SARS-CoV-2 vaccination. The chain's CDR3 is CASSSEGAGGEYEQYF. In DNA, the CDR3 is TGTGCCAGCAGCTCCGAGGGGGCAGGGGGAGAATACGAGCAGTACTTC.